Presented here are 27 T cell receptor beta chains from one specimen sequenced in a study of blood T cell repertoires in COVID-19. The assay was immunoSEQ multiplex PCR, and TCRdb's table has in-frame clones only and misses some. The sample records tens of thousands of clones, 86% being singletons. Sequenced material: peripheral blood. These receptors were taken from a man in his sixties with acute or convalescent COVID-19.

The chain combines TRBV18 with TRBJ1-2; TRBD1 might be the D (6 bases). The V and J ends lost 0 bases and 0 bases respectively, with 8 bases between them. Germline V gives CDR1 KGHSH, CDR2 LQKENI. The CDR3 spans 15 residues. The CDR3 reads CASSPPRTANYGYTF. Written as DNA, the CDR3 is TGTGCCAGCTCACCACCACGGACAGCTAACTATGGCTACACCTTC. The entire variable domain, with the rest obtained from reference TRBV18 and TRBJ1-2, is as follows: NAGVMQNPRHLVRRRGQEARLRCSPMKGHSHVYWYRQLPEEGLKFMVYLQKENIIDESGMPKERFSAEFPKEGPSILRIQQVVRGDSAAYFCASSPPRTANYGYTFGSGTRLTVV.

The gene calls are TRBV30 and TRBJ1-1; the D is unclear. Trimming stripped 0 bases from V and 10 bases from J, with 18 bases between. The germline V gene has CDR1 GTSNPN and CDR2 SVGIG (reference sequence). The CDR3 is 14 residues long. CDR3 DNA sequence: TGTGCCTGGAGTGTGGGTTTTACTACGGCGGTAGCTTTCTTT. It specifies CAWSVGFTTAVAFF.

The chain carries TRBV19 and TRBJ1-5, with D perhaps matching TRBD1 (5 bases). The CDR3 length is 15 residues. From germline, CDR1 is LNHDA and CDR2 SQIVND (reference sequence). The V gene lost 2 bases and the J gene lost 7 bases, with 15 bases spanning the gap. The CDR3 reads CASSISAGFGQPQHF. In DNA, the CDR3 is TGTGCCAGTAGTATAAGCGCAGGGTTTGGGCAGCCCCAGCATTTT.

V is TRBV19 and J is TRBJ2-7; 8 nucleotides match TRBD1. V gave up 3 bases and J gave up 4 bases; unmatched junction bases: 8. The length of the CDR3 is 15 residues. The germline CDR1 and CDR2 sequences are LNHDA and SQIVND (reference sequence). Here the CDR3 DNA reads TGTGCCAGTAGTATTCGCCGGACAGGGACGTACGAGCAGTACTTC. It specifies CASSIRRTGTYEQYF.

V and J are TRBV10-2 and TRBJ1-3, with TRBD1 as a possible D gene (5 bases). Trimming removed 5 bases at V and 0 bases at J, with 17 bases between. Per the germline V gene, CDR1 is WSHSY and CDR2 is SAAADI. The CDR3 loop spans 17 amino acids. The DNA of the CDR3 is TGCGCCAGCAGTCCCCTCGCTGGCGGGGCCTCTGGAAACACCATATATTTT. Amino acid sequence: CASSPLAGGASGNTIYF.

The rearrangement uses TRBV5-1 and TRBJ2-7, with 11 bases lining up with TRBD2. The CDR3 has 15 residues. Germline values: CDR1 SGHRS, CDR2 YFSETQ. Losses at the gene ends were 8 bases for V and 0 bases for J; bases not matched to a gene: 7. DNA for the CDR3: TGCGCCAGTACCGGGACTAGCGGAAGCTCCTACGAGCAGTACTTC. Translating gives CASTGTSGSSYEQYF.

The chain has TRBV6-2 or TRBV6-3 and TRBJ2-1; 9 bases match TRBD2. This CDR3 spans 15 amino acids. The trim removed 6 bases at V and 2 bases at J, leaving 5 bases unmatched. Germline values: CDR1 MNHEY, CDR2 SVGEGT. The CDR3, as DNA: TGTGCCAGCAGCTTTAGCGGGGGTACCTACAATGAGCAGTTCTTC. Translating it yields CASSFSGGTYNEQFF.

The chain links TRBV5-4 to TRBJ2-2, with 15 bases matching TRBD2. From germline, CDR1 is SGHNT and CDR2 YYREEE (reference sequence). This CDR3 is built from 17 residues. Trimming at V came to 3 bases and at J to 3 bases, leaving 3 bases not matched to a gene. The CDR3 region has the DNA TGTGCCAGCAGCTCGGGACTAGCGGGGGGTCACACCGGGGAGCTGTTTTTT. This translates into CASSSGLAGGHTGELFF.

J is TRBJ1-2 and V is TRBV12-3 or TRBV12-4; D gene ambiguous. Deletions cut 3 bases from V and 7 bases from J, with 9 bases between. The CDR3 sequence is 12 residues long. As DNA, the CDR3 is TGTGCCAGCAGTTTCGGAGGTTCTGGCTACACCTTC. Residues: CASSFGGSGYTF.

The chain is built from TRBV10-3 and TRBJ2-1; a possible D gene is TRBD2 (5 bases). Germline assignment: CDR1 ENHRY and CDR2 SYGVKD. This CDR3 is built from 13 residues. Trimming removed 8 bases from V and 5 bases from J, with 13 bases in between. As DNA, the CDR3 is TGTGCCATCCGGAGGATAGAAGACAATGAGCAGTTCTTC. Amino acid sequence: CAIRRIEDNEQFF.

The chain joins TRBV7-9 to TRBJ1-6; D gene unclear. Trimming left V 5 bases short and J 5 bases short, with 10 bases between. CDR3 length: 14 residues. Germline V gene lookup returns CDR1 SEHNR and CDR2 FQNEAQ (reference sequence). In DNA form, the CDR3 reads TGTGCCAGCAGCCCCTCCGCGGATAATTCACCCCTCCACTTT. Translation gives CASSPSADNSPLHF. The full variable domain, in which reference TRBV7-9 and TRBJ1-6 provide the parts outside the CDR3, is DTGVSQNPRHKITKRGQNVTFRCDPISEHNRLYWYRQTLGQGPEFLTYFQNEAQLEKSRLLSDRFSAERPKGSFSTLEIQRTEQGDSAMYLCASSPSADNSPLHFGNGTRLTVT.

This clone was detected only once. The V and J genes are TRBV11-2 and TRBJ2-1; 14 positions agree with TRBD2. The CDR3 length is 15 residues. V shed 4 bases and J 8 bases; nucleotides not matched to a gene: 4. Germline assignment: CDR1 SGHAT and CDR2 FQNNGV. DNA for the CDR3: TGTGCCAGCAGCTCGGGACTAGCGGGGGCCGATGAGCAGTTCTTC. This sequence encodes CASSSGLAGADEQFF.

The gene calls are TRBV20-1 and TRBJ1-2; D remains ambiguous. There are 11 residues in the CDR3. The V end lost 1 base, the J end lost 3 bases, and 3 bases lay between the germline ends. Germline assignment: CDR1 DFQATT and CDR2 SNEGSKA (reference sequence). CDR3 region: CSARGDYGYTF. The CDR3 nucleotides are TGCAGTGCTAGAGGCGACTATGGCTACACCTTC.

The rearrangement links TRBV2 to TRBJ1-4; possibly TRBD1 for D (5 bases). Germline V gene data show CDR1 as SNHLY and CDR2 as FYNNEI. The V end was cut by 5 bases, the J end by 3 bases, with 16 bases between. This CDR3 has 16 residues. The CDR3 nucleotides read TGTGCCAGCAGTAGACCAGGGCAGGGCGCTAATGAAAAACTGTTTTTT. Residues: CASSRPGQGANEKLFF.

This clone was observed once. J is TRBJ1-3 and V is TRBV9, with D tentatively TRBD1 (5 bases). The CDR3 loop spans 16 amino acids. V was shortened by 3 bases and J by 0 bases, with 13 bases between the two germline ends. Germline loops: CDR1 SGDLS, CDR2 YYNGEE. The DNA for the CDR3 is TGTGCCAGCAGCGCCCTCGGAGGGGACTCTGGAAACACCATATATTTT. It yields the protein CASSALGGDSGNTIYF. The full variable domain, rest sourced from reference TRBV9 and TRBJ1-3, is DSGVTQTPKHLITATGQRVTLRCSPRSGDLSVYWYQQSLDQGLQFLIQYYNGEERAKGNILERFSAQQFPDLHSELNLSSLELGDSALYFCASSALGGDSGNTIYFGEGSWLTVV.

The chain recombines TRBV10-3 with TRBJ2-1, with 8 bases lining up with TRBD2. The CDR3 consists of 16 residues. Trimming removed 6 bases from V and 3 bases from J; junction bases left unmatched: 10. In germline, CDR1 is ENHRY, CDR2 SYGVKD. This CDR3 reads CAIRADSGDIYNEQFF. The CDR3 nucleotides are TGTGCCATCAGGGCGGATAGCGGGGATATCTACAATGAGCAGTTCTTC.

The chain employs TRBV7-9 and TRBJ2-3, with D uncertain. Per the germline V gene, CDR1 is SEHNR and CDR2 is FQNEAQ (reference sequence). CDR3 length: 13 amino acids. V dropped 3 bases and J dropped 3 bases, with 7 bases sitting between them. CDR3: CASSLAVTDTQYF. CDR3 nucleotide sequence: TGTGCCAGCAGCTTGGCGGTGACAGATACGCAGTATTTT.

The V call is TRBV5-1, the J call TRBJ2-2; 9 bases are a match to TRBD1. Looked up from germline, CDR1 is SGHRS and CDR2 is YFSETQ. This CDR3 has 15 amino acids. J was trimmed by 4 bases and V by 1 base; bases with no gene match: 2. The CDR3: CASSLSTGGTGELFF. CDR3 in DNA: TGCGCCAGCAGCTTGTCGACAGGGGGCACCGGGGAGCTGTTTTTT.

The chain uses TRBV13 and TRBJ1-4; TRBD1 might be the D (5 bases). Trimming took 5 bases from V and 2 from J, leaving 12 bases between them. The CDR3 length is 15 residues. Germline V gene data show CDR1 as PRHDT and CDR2 as FYEKMQ (reference sequence). CDR3 nucleotides: TGTGCCAGCAGCCCGCAGGGAGGCACTAATGAAAAACTGTTTTTT. Translating gives CASSPQGGTNEKLFF.

The chain couples TRBV29-1 to TRBJ2-3; 7 positions match TRBD2. Trimming removed 6 bases from V and 0 bases from J; junction bases left unmatched: 9. Germline V gives CDR1 SQVTM, CDR2 ANQGSEA. There are 15 residues in the CDR3. CDR3 sequence: CSVTPGLPSTDTQYF. CDR3 in DNA: TGCAGCGTGACACCGGGACTACCTAGCACAGATACGCAGTATTTT.

The CDR3 loop reads CASSSQGAGSTEAFF. In DNA, the CDR3 is TGTGCCAGCAGCTCACAGGGGGCGGGGAGCACTGAAGCTTTCTTT. This chain joins TRBV7-2 and TRBJ1-1; 9 bases align to TRBD1. Germline CDR1 reads SGHTA; CDR2 reads FQGNSA. The CDR3 consists of 15 residues. Trimming cost V 4 bases and J 4 bases; bases outside gene matches: 7. Combining the CDR3 with reference TRBV7-2 and TRBJ1-1 gives the whole variable domain GAGVSQSPSNKVTEKGKDVELRCDPISGHTALYWYRQSLGQGLEFLIYFQGNSAPDKSGLPSDRFSAERTGGSVSTLTIQRTQQEDSAVYLCASSSQGAGSTEAFFGQGTRLTVV.

This rearrangement joins TRBV30 to TRBJ1-4; weak D call: TRBD1 (5 bases). V was clipped by 5 bases and J by 7 bases, with 11 bases between them. Germline CDR1 is GTSNPN and CDR2 is SVGIG (reference sequence). The CDR3 length is 12 residues. CDR3 sequence reads: CAWGQGGEKLFF. The CDR3 DNA reads as TGTGCCTGGGGGCAGGGAGGTGAAAAACTGTTTTTT.

The chain is built from TRBV30 and TRBJ1-4; the match to TRBD1 covers 7 bases. The CDR3 length is 14 residues. Germline loops: CDR1 GTSNPN, CDR2 SVGIG (reference sequence). Losses at the gene ends were 3 bases for V and 9 bases for J; bases not matched to a gene: 10. The CDR3 spells CAWSPDRRGKKLFF. The CDR3 DNA reads TGTGCCTGGAGCCCGGACAGGAGGGGAAAAAAACTGTTTTTT. The whole variable domain, filled in from reference TRBV30 and TRBJ1-4, reads SQTIHQWPATLVQPVGSPLSLECTVEGTSNPNLYWYRQAAGRGLQLLFYSVGIGQISSEVPQNLSASRPQDRQFILSSKKLLLSDSGFYLCAWSPDRRGKKLFFGSGTQLSVL.

The chain uses TRBV5-5 and TRBJ1-5, with a possible D match to TRBD1 (5 bases). V gave up 4 bases and J gave up 5 bases, with 16 bases separating them. From germline, CDR1 is SGHKS and CDR2 YYEKEE (reference sequence). This CDR3 has 15 residues. The CDR3 loop is CASSLSGRTHQPQHF. The CDR3 nucleotides read TGTGCCAGCAGCCTTTCAGGGAGGACGCATCAGCCCCAGCATTTT.

This clone was seen just once. The chain employs TRBV5-1 and TRBJ2-6; D gene ambiguous. Trimming cost V 0 bases and J 0 bases, with 4 bases left between them. Germline V gene sequence: CDR1 SGHRS, CDR2 YFSETQ. This CDR3 is 15 amino acids long. The CDR3 reads CASSLGSSGANVLTF. In nucleotides, the CDR3 is TGCGCCAGCAGCTTGGGGAGCTCTGGGGCCAACGTCCTGACTTTC.

V gene TRBV7-9 combines with J gene TRBJ1-5, with D possibly being TRBD1 (6 bases). There are 17 residues in the CDR3. In germline, CDR1 is SEHNR, CDR2 FQNEAQ (reference sequence). The germline V and J ends were trimmed by 0 bases and 1 base, with 13 bases remaining between them. CDR3 amino acids: CASSLAGTGKSNQPQHF. CDR3 bases: TGTGCCAGCAGCTTAGCGGGTACAGGGAAAAGCAATCAGCCCCAGCATTTT. Variable domain in full (rest from reference TRBV7-9 and TRBJ1-5): DTGVSQNPRHKITKRGQNVTFRCDPISEHNRLYWYRQTLGQGPEFLTYFQNEAQLEKSRLLSDRFSAERPKGSFSTLEIQRTEQGDSAMYLCASSLAGTGKSNQPQHFGDGTRLSIL.

This sequence joins TRBV6-5 and TRBJ1-2, with TRBD1 matching over 10 bases. V dropped 4 bases and J dropped 3; count of bases not matched to a gene: 2. Germline CDR1 and CDR2: MNHEY and SVGAGI. The CDR3 is 14 residues long. Here the CDR3 DNA reads TGTGCCAGCAGTTCGACAGGGGGCCACTATGGCTACACCTTC. This sequence encodes CASSSTGGHYGYTF.